Listed below are T cell receptor beta chains from one sample, sequenced in a study of T cells after yellow fever vaccination. TCRdb re-analysed the 5' RACE reads in MiXCR, keeping a single row per CDR3 protein. In the table there are tens of thousands of distinct CDR3 sequences, around 7.1% of which are singletons. The source was CD8+ T cells sorted from PBMCs, collected 10 days after the first yellow fever vaccination. All receptors come from a man younger than 35 who received the YFV17D yellow fever vaccine. Both conserved end residues are part of each CDR3. Each record gives: D gene, J gene, V gene, clone size, CDR3 length, CDR3 protein, CDR3 DNA. The D gene is left open where the match is weak. A row's size may be missing; if present it is once, few, many or a size class.

TRBD2	TRBJ2-1	TRBV20-1	many	16	CSARPPSGSSYNEQFF	TGCAGTGCTAGACCCCCTAGCGGAAGCTCCTACAATGAGCAGTTCTTC
.	TRBJ2-7	TRBV5-6	many	14	CASSFGTTTYEQYF	TGTGCCAGCAGCTTCGGGACAACCACCTACGAGCAGTACTTC
.	TRBJ2-1	TRBV20-1	many	13	CSAYPTSFGEQFF	TGCAGTGCCTACCCAACTAGCTTTGGTGAGCAGTTCTTC
TRBD1	TRBJ2-4	TRBV28	many	14	CATSDRGRLNIQYF	TGTGCCACCTCGGACAGGGGGCGCCTAAACATTCAGTACTTC
TRBD1	TRBJ2-7	TRBV4-2	few	16	CASSQERQGARYEQYF	TGTGCCAGCAGCCAAGAGAGGCAGGGGGCAAGATACGAGCAGTACTTC
.	TRBJ1-2	TRBV13	.	13	CASSQPQGYGYTF	TGTGCCAGCAGCCAACCCCAGGGCTATGGCTACACCTTC
.	TRBJ1-1	TRBV5-1	few	13	CASSLEVGTEAFF	TGCGCCAGCAGTCTTGAGGTAGGCACTGAAGCTTTCTTT
.	TRBJ2-5	TRBV27	few	14	CASSLARGGETQYF	TGTGCCAGCAGTTTGGCCAGGGGTGGAGAGACCCAGTACTTC
TRBD1	TRBJ2-1	TRBV15	many	14	CATSRGGQGNEQFF	TGTGCCACCAGCAGAGGGGGACAGGGTAATGAGCAGTTCTTC
TRBD1	TRBJ1-5	TRBV12-3/TRBV12-4	many	14	CASSTTGEGQPQHF	TGTGCCAGCAGCACGACAGGGGAGGGTCAGCCCCAGCATTTT
.	TRBJ2-1	TRBV20-1	few	14	CSAIDRSSYNEQFF	TGCAGTGCTATCGACAGGAGCTCCTACAATGAGCAGTTCTTC
.	TRBJ1-1	TRBV4-1	.	15	CASSQDSGSGRGAFF	TGCGCCAGCAGCCAAGACTCGGGATCAGGACGTGGGGCTTTCTTT
TRBD2	TRBJ2-1	TRBV12-3/TRBV12-4	many	14	CASSAGGSGDEQFF	TGTGCCAGCAGTGCGGGGGGCTCTGGGGATGAGCAGTTCTTC
.	TRBJ2-7	TRBV6-5	many	15	CASSYFPGRGLEQYF	TGTGCCAGCAGTTACTTCCCGGGACGGGGGCTCGAGCAGTACTTC
.	TRBJ2-2	TRBV6-2/TRBV6-3	many	13	CASSYRDTGELFF	TGTGCCAGCAGTTACAGGGACACCGGGGAGCTGTTTTTT
.	TRBJ2-4	TRBV5-5	many	15	CASSLEGRLTANQYF	TGTGCCAGCAGCTTGGAGGGCAGACTGACGGCAAATCAGTACTTC
TRBD2	TRBJ2-1	TRBV6-6	many	13	CASSTPGGRGQFF	TGTGCCAGCAGTACCCCGGGGGGGCGCGGGCAGTTCTTC
.	TRBJ2-1	TRBV11-2	few	12	CASDRGKNEQFF	TGTGCCAGCGACCGGGGGAAGAATGAGCAGTTCTTC
.	TRBJ2-7	TRBV4-3	many	12	CASSQGGSEQYF	TGCGCCAGCAGCCAAGGAGGCTCCGAGCAGTACTTC
TRBD1	TRBJ1-1	TRBV10-2	many	16	CASRTRGQGLNTEAFF	TGCGCCAGCAGAACGCGCGGACAGGGTTTGAACACTGAAGCTTTCTTT
.	TRBJ1-1	TRBV12-3/TRBV12-4	many	13	CASSPTPGTEAFF	TGTGCCAGCAGTCCGACCCCGGGCACTGAAGCTTTCTTT
TRBD1	TRBJ1-1	TRBV9	few	14	CASSGDRGYPEAFF	TGTGCCAGCAGCGGGGACAGGGGGTATCCTGAAGCTTTCTTT
TRBD1	TRBJ2-7	TRBV12-3/TRBV12-4	many	17	CASSLVGGQGVSDEQYF	TGTGCCAGCAGTTTAGTAGGGGGACAGGGGGTTTCGGACGAGCAGTACTTC
.	TRBJ2-2	TRBV2	.	13	CASIPRGAGELFF	TGTGCCAGCATTCCAAGGGGGGCCGGGGAGCTGTTTTTT
.	TRBJ1-4	TRBV6-5	.	17	CASSYADTRPSDEKLFF	TGTGCCAGCAGTTACGCCGACACTAGACCTTCGGATGAAAAACTGTTTTTT
TRBD2	TRBJ2-7	TRBV7-2	many	14	CASSPRDYKYEQYF	TGTGCCAGCAGCCCCCGGGACTATAAATACGAGCAGTACTTC
.	TRBJ2-5	TRBV12-3/TRBV12-4	.	15	CSSSLGTGLQETQYF	TGTTCCAGCAGTTTGGGGACGGGACTCCAAGAGACCCAGTACTTC
.	TRBJ2-5	TRBV6-5	.	14	CASSYLDSPGTQYF	TGTGCCAGCAGTTACCTCGACAGTCCGGGGACCCAGTACTTC
.	TRBJ2-5	TRBV25-1	.	13	CASSVSEEETQYF	TGTGCCAGCAGTGTTAGCGAGGAGGAGACCCAGTACTTC